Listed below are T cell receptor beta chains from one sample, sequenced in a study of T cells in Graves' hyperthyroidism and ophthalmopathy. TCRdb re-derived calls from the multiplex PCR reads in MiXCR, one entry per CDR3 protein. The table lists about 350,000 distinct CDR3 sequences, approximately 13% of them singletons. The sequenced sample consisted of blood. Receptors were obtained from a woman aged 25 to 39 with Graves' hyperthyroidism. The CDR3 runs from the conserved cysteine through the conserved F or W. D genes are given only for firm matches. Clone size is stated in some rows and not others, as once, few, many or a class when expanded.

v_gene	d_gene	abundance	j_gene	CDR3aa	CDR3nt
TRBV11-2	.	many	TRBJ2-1	CASSLEGASYNEQFF	TGTGCCAGCAGCTTAGAGGGGGCGTCCTACAATGAGCAGTTCTTC
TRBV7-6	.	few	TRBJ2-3	CASTRGAGVITDTQYF	TGTGCCAGCACCCGGGGGGCGGGCGTAATCACAGATACGCAGTATTTT
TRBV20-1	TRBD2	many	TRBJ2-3	CSANTEGTSRGDTQYF	TGCAGTGCTAACACGGAAGGGACTAGCCGGGGAGATACGCAGTATTTT
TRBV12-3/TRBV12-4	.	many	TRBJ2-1	CASSLSLGSHEQFF	TGTGCCAGCAGTTTAAGCTTAGGCTCGCATGAGCAGTTCTTC
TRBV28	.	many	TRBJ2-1	CASSLDSRSYNEQFF	TGTGCCAGCAGTTTAGACAGCCGCTCCTACAATGAGCAGTTCTTC
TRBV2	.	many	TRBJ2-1	CASNRHNEQFF	TGTGCCAGCAACCGGCACAATGAGCAGTTCTTC
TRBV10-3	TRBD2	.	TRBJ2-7	CAISPGGRVSEQYF	TGTGCCATCAGTCCTGGCGGGAGGGTGAGCGAGCAGTACTTC
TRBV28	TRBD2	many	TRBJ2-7	CASSPLLAGGREQYF	TGTGCCAGCAGCCCTCTCTTAGCGGGAGGGCGCGAGCAGTACTTC
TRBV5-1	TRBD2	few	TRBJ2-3	CASSWTSGRAGDTQYF	TGCGCCAGCAGCTGGACTAGCGGGAGGGCCGGGGATACGCAGTATTTT
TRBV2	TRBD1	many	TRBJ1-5	CASSETGELQHF	TGTGCCAGCAGTGAGACAGGGGAGCTCCAGCATTTT
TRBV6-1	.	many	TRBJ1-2	CASSERGDAYGYTF	TGTGCCAGCAGTGAAAGGGGAGATGCCTATGGCTACACCTTC
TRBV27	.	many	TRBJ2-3	CASSLFSGSTDTQYF	TGTGCCAGCAGCCTCTTCAGCGGTAGCACAGATACGCAGTATTTT
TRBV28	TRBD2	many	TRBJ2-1	CASSLWTGTSGVTYNEQFF	TGTGCCAGCAGTTTATGGACCGGGACTAGCGGGGTAACCTACAATGAGCAGTTCTTC
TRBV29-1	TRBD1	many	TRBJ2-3	CSVLGQGTDTQYF	TGCAGCGTCCTTGGACAGGGCACAGATACGCAGTATTTT
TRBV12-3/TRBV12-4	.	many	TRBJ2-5	CASSLVAETQYF	TGTGCCAGCAGTTTGGTGGCAGAGACCCAGTACTTC
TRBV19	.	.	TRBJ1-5	CASSAGQGINGPQHF	TGTGCCAGTAGCGCCGGACAAGGGATTAATGGGCCCCAGCATTTT
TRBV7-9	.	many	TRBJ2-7	CASSWGSYEQYF	TGTGCCAGCAGCTGGGGATCCTACGAGCAGTACTTC
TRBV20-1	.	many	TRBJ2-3	CSARDLVPPDTQYF	TGCAGTGCTAGAGATCTTGTACCCCCAGATACGCAGTATTTT
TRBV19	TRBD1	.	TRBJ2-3	CASSANHRGTDTQYF	TGTGCCAGTAGTGCAAACCACAGGGGAACAGATACGCAGTATTTT
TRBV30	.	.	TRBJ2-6	CAWGMGVSNVLTF	TGTGCCTGGGGGATGGGGGTGTCCAACGTCCTGACTTTC
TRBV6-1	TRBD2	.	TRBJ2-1	CASSRLTSGSTDEQFF	TGTGCCAGCAGCCGCCTGACTAGCGGGAGCACAGATGAGCAGTTCTTC
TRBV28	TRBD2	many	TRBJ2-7	CASSLPAGPPEQYF	TGTGCCAGCAGTCTCCCAGCGGGACCCCCGGAGCAGTACTTC
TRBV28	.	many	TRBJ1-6	CASSLRQPASPLHF	TGTGCCAGCAGTTTAAGGCAGCCGGCTTCACCCCTCCACTTT
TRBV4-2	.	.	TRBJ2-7	CASSQEVITYEQYF	TGTGCCAGCAGCCAAGAGGTCATCACCTACGAGCAGTACTTC
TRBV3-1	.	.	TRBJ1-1	CASSQDPRPTEAFF	TGTGCCAGCAGCCAAGATCCCCGGCCCACTGAAGCTTTCTTT
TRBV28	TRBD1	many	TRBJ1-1	CASTTGQGFNTEAFF	TGTGCCAGCACTACAGGACAGGGGTTTAACACTGAAGCTTTCTTT
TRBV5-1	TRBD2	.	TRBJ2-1	CASSLGVSGSYNEQFF	TGCGCCAGCAGCTTGGGGGTTAGCGGGAGTTACAATGAGCAGTTCTTC
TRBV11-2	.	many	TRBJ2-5	CASSAPPGTLLGTQYF	TGTGCCAGCAGCGCCCCACCCGGGACACTGCTGGGGACCCAGTACTTC